The clone carrying this TCR beta chain was seen ten or more times. What it binds is unknown. Template material for amplifying TCR beta CDR3 regions consisted of RNA transcripts. HTBI primers were employed in a first-round RT-PCR of the TCR CDR3. TCRdb re-called the multiplex PCR reads through MiXCR, storing one row per CDR3 protein. The sample carries 200,000 to 300,000 distinct CDR3 sequences, about 16% recorded once. The sample is drawn from a study of T cells in Graves' hyperthyroidism and ophthalmopathy. Study findings and constraints: The model predicted ophthalmopathy a median about 6.6 months before onset. Separation of ophthalmopathy from stable hyperthyroidism was achieved by a 13 V-J model. Blood also showed most of the thyroid clonotypes that were expanded above 0.001.

Ophthalmopathy in the patients scored at least 3 on Clinical Activity Score and at least 4 on NOSPECS grade, lasting under 3 months. The CDR3 is made up of 18 amino acids. Trimming at V came to 5 bases and at J to 1 base, leaving 9 bases not matched to a gene. Germline CDR1 reads LNHDA; CDR2 reads SQIVND (reference sequence). The receptor comes from a woman under 30 with Graves' ophthalmopathy. Sequenced: blood. The chain has TRBV19 and TRBJ2-3; 13 nucleotides align to TRBD2. The CDR3 DNA is TGTGCCAGTAGTTCCCCCCCCGGACTAGCGGGGGGCACAGATACGCAGTATTTT. Its protein product is CASSSPPGLAGGTDTQYF.